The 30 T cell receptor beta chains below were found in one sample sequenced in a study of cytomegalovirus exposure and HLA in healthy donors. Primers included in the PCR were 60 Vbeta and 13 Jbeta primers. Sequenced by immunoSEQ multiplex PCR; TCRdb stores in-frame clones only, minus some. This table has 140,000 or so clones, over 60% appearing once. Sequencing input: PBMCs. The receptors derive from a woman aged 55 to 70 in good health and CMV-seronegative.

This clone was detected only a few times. The CDR3, as DNA: TGTGCCAGCAGCTTTGTTATCCCTCTAGCGGGGGGAGGAGATACGCAGTATTTT. Protein: CASSFVIPLAGGGDTQYF. The chain uses TRBV5-6 and TRBJ2-3; TRBD2 agrees at 11 bases. The germline V gene encodes CDR1 SGHDT and CDR2 YYEEEE. The V and J ends lost 2 bases and 5 bases, in that order; junction bases with no gene match: 13. The CDR3 loop spans 18 amino acids.

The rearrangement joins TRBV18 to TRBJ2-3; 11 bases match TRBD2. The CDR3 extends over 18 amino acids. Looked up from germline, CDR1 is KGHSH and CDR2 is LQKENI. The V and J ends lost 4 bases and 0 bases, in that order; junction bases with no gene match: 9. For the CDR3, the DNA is TGTGCCAGCTCACTTACTAGCGGGGGAGTTTCTAGCACAGATACGCAGTATTTT. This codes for CASSLTSGGVSSTDTQYF.

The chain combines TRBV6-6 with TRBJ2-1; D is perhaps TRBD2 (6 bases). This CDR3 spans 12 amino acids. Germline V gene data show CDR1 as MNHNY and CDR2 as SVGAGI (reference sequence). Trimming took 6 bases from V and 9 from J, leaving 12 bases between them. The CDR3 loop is CASSPRGSEQFF. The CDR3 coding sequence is TGTGCCAGCAGCCCCCGGGGGAGTGAGCAGTTCTTC.

CDR3 coding DNA: TGTGCCAGCAGCTTGCGACTAGCGGGAGTTGCTGATACGCAGTATTTT. As protein: CASSLRLAGVADTQYF. The chain uses TRBV5-4 and TRBJ2-3; 12 nucleotides agree with TRBD2. Germline loops: CDR1 SGHNT, CDR2 YYREEE (reference sequence). This CDR3 is built from 16 residues. V trimming: 1 base; J trimming: 6 bases; junction bases outside the gene matches: 6.

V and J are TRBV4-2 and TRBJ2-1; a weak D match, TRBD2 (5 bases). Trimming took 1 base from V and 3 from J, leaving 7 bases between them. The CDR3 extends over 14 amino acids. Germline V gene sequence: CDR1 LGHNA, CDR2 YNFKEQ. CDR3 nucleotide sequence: TGTGCCAGCAGCCAAGTCGGGGACTACAATGAGCAGTTCTTC. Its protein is CASSQVGDYNEQFF.

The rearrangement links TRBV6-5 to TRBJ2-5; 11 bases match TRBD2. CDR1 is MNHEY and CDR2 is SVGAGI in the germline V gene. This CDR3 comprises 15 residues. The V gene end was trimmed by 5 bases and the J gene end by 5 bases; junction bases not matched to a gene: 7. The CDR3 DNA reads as TGTGCCAGCAGTCTAGCGGGGGGAAGGGGGGAGACCCAGTACTTC. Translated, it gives CASSLAGGRGETQYF.

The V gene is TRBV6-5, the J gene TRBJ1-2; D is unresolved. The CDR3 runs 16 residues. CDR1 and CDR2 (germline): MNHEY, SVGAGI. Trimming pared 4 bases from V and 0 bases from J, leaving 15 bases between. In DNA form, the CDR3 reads TGTGCCAGCAGTTCCGAAACGGGAACCACTAACTATGGCTACACCTTC. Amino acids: CASSSETGTTNYGYTF.

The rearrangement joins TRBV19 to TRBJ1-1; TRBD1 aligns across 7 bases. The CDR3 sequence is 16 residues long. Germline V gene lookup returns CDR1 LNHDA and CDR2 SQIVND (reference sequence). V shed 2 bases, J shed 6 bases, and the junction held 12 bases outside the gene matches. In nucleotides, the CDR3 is TGTGCCAGTAGTATAAAGGGGGCAGGGGAAAGGTCTGAAGCTTTCTTT. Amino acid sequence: CASSIKGAGERSEAFF.

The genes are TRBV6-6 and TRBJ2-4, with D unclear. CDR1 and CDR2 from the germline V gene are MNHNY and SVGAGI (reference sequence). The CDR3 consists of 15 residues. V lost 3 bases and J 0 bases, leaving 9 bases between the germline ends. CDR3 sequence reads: CASSYRRLAKNIQYF. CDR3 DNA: TGTGCCAGCAGTTATCGGCGGCTAGCCAAAAACATTCAGTACTTC.

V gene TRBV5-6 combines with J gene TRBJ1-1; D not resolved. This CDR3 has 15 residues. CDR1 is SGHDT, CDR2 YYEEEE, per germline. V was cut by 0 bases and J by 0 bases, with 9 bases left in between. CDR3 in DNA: TGTGCCAGCAGCTTGGCCGGGGTAGTGAACACTGAAGCTTTCTTT. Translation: CASSLAGVVNTEAFF.

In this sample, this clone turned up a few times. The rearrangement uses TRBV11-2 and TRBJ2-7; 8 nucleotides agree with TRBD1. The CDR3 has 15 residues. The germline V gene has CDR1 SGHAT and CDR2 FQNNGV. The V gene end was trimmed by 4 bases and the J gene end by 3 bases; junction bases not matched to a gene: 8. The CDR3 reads CASSWGAGQGYEQYF. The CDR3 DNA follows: TGTGCCAGCAGCTGGGGGGCAGGACAGGGCTACGAGCAGTACTTC.

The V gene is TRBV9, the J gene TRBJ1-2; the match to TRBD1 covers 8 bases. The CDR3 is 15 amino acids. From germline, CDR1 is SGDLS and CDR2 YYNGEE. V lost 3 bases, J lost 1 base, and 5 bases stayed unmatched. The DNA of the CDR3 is TGTGCCAGCAGCGACCGGACAGGGATTAACTATGGCTACACCTTC. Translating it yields CASSDRTGINYGYTF.

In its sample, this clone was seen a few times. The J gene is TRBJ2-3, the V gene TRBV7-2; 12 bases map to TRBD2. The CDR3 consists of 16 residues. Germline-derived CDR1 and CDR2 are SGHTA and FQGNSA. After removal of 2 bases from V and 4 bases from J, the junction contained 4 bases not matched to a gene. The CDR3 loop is CASSLTSGRSSDTQYF. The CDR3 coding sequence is TGTGCCAGCAGCTTAACTAGCGGGAGGTCATCAGATACGCAGTATTTT.

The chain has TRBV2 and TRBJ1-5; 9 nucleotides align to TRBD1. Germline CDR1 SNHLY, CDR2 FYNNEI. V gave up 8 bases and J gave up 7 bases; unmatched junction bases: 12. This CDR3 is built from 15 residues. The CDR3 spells CASHEQGAQGQPQHF. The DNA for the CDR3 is TGTGCCAGCCACGAACAGGGGGCGCAAGGACAGCCCCAGCATTTT.

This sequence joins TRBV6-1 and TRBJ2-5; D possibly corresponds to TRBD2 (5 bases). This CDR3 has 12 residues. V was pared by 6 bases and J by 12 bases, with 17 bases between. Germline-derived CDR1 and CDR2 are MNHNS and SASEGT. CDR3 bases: TGTGCCAGCAGCCGCGACTCGGGGTTCGAGTACTTC. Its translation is CASSRDSGFEYF.

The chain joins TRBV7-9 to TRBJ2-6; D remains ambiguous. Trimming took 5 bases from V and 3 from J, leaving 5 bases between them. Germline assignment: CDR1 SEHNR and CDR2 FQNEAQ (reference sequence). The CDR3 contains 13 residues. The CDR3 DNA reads TGTGCCAGCAGCCCTCTTGGGGCCAACGTCCTGACTTTC. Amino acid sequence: CASSPLGANVLTF.

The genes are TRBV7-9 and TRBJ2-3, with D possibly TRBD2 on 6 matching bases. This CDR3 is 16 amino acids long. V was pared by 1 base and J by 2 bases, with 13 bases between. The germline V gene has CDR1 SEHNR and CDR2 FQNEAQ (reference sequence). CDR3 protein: CASSLVTGVATDTQYF. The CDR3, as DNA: TGTGCCAGCAGCTTAGTGACGGGAGTGGCCACAGATACGCAGTATTTT.

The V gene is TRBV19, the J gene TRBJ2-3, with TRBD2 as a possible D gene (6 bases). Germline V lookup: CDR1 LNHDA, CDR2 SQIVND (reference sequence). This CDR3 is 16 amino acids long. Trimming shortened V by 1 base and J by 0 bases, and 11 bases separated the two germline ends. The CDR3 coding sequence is TGTGCCAGTAGTATAGGCGGGGCCCCCAGCACAGATACGCAGTATTTT. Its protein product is CASSIGGAPSTDTQYF. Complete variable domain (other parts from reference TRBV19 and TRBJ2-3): DGGITQSPKYLFRKEGQNVTLSCEQNLNHDAMYWYRQDPGQGLRLIYYSQIVNDFQKGDIAEGYSVSREKKESFPLTVTSAQKNPTAFYLCASSIGGAPSTDTQYFGPGTRLTVL.

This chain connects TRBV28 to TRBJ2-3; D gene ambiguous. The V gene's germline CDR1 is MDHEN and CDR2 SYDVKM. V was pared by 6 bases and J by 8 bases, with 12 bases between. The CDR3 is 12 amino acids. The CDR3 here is CASRLGWATQYF. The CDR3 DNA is TGTGCCAGCAGGTTAGGTTGGGCTACGCAGTATTTT.

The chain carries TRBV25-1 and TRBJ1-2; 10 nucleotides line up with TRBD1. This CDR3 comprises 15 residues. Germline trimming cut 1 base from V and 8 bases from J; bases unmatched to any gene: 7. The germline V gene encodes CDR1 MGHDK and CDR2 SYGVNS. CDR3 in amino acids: CASSEWDRGPWGYTF. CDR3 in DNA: TGTGCCAGCAGTGAATGGGACAGGGGACCCTGGGGCTACACCTTC.

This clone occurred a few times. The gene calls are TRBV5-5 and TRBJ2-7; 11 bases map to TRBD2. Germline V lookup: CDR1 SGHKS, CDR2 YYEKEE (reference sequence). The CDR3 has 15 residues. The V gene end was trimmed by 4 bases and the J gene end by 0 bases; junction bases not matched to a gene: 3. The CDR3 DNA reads TGTGCCAGCAGCCCGGGACTAGCGGCCTCCTACGAGCAGTACTTC. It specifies CASSPGLAASYEQYF.

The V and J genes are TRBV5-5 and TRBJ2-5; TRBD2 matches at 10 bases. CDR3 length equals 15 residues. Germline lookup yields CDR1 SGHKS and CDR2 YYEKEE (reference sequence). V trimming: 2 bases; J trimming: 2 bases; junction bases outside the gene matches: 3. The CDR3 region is CASSLAGGRQETQYF. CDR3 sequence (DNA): TGTGCCAGCAGCTTAGCGGGGGGGCGACAAGAGACCCAGTACTTC.

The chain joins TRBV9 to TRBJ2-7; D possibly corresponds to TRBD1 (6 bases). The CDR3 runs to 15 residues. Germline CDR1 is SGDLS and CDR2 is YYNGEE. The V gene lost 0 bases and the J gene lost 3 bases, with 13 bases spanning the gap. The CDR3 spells CASSVATGKGYEQYF. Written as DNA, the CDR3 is TGTGCCAGCAGCGTAGCTACAGGGAAGGGCTACGAGCAGTACTTC.

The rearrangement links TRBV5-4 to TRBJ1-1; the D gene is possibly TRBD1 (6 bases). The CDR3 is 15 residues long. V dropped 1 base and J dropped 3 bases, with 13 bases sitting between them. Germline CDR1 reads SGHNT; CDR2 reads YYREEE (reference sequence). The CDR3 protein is CASSLQGRGDTEAFF. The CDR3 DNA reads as TGTGCCAGCAGCTTGCAGGGGAGAGGGGACACTGAAGCTTTCTTT.

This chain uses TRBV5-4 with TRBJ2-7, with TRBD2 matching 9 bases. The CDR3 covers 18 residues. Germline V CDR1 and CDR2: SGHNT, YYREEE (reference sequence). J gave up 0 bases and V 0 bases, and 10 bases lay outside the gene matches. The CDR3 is CASSLVLSGSRSSYEQYF. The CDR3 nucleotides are TGTGCCAGCAGCTTGGTCCTTAGCGGGAGTAGAAGCTCCTACGAGCAGTACTTC.

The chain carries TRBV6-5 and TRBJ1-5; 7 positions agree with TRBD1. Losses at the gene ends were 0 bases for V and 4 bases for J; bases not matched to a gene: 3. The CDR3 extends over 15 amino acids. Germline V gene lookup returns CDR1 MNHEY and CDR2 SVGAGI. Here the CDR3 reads CASSYSGQPNQPQHF. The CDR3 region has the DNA TGTGCCAGCAGTTACTCGGGACAGCCTAATCAGCCCCAGCATTTT.

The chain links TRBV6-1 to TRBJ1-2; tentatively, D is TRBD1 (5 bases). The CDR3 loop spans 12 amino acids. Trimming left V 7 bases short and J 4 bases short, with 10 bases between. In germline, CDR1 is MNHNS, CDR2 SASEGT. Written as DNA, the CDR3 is TGTGCCAGCACCAGGGAACGCTATGGCTACACCTTC. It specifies CASTRERYGYTF.

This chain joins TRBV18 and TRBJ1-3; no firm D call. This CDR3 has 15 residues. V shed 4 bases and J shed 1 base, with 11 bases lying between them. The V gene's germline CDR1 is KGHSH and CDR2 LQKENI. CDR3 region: CASSLDGGSGNTIYF. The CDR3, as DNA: TGTGCCAGCTCACTGGACGGAGGTTCTGGAAACACCATATATTTT.

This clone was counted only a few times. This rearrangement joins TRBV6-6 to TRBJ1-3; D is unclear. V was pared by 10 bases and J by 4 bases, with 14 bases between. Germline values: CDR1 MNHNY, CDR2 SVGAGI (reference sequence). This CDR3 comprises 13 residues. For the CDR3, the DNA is TGTGCCACCTCCCCCGGGAGAGGAAACACCATATATTTT. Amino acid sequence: CATSPGRGNTIYF.

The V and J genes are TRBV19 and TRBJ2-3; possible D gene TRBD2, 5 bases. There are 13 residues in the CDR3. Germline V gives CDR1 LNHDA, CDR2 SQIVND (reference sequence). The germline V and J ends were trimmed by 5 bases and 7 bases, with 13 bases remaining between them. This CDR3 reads CASSPGGSNTQYF. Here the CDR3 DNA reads TGTGCCAGTAGTCCGGGCGGGTCGAATACGCAGTATTTT.